This T cell receptor (beta chain) is from a study of T cell repertoires in cytomegalovirus infection (dated by TCRdb to the late 2010s). Regarding the complete study: Peptide stimulations targeted recently identified HLA-C-restricted CMV epitopes, whose presentation resists viral immunomodulation, together with well-studied HLA-B-restricted epitopes. The HLA type of each donor mattered for the analysis, because public TCR beta signatures pointed to carriage of CMV infection along with the matching HLA type.

The sample's treatment or condition label, decoded: in vitro stimulation with specific CMV peptide epitopes to enrich CMV-specific T cells. Sequencing relied on an Illumina HiSeq 1500. Clones were called with MiXCR by TCRdb after fastp trimmed the public reads at Q25, and only in-frame beta chains were retained. Every entry covers one CDR3 protein and lists the most common genes and DNA from its rows. This sample comprises around 50,000 distinct CDR3 sequences, about 18% of them detected only once. The ten largest clones capture around 27% of the sample. General study outcomes and caveats: The ex vivo response was dominated by HLA-C-restricted CMV-specific TCR beta clonotypes, which also provided the single most frequent clonotype in two of eight donors. In both this cohort and an independent roughly 350-donor cohort, the cumulative frequency of public TCR beta family members distinguished carriers of CMV infection plus the relevant HLA type.

The CDR3 goes from the cysteine to the phenylalanine over 17 residues. The retained sequence is limited to the CDR3, 51 bases, with the frame set at the first base. CDR1 MNHNY and CDR2 SVGAGI are derived from the germline V gene (reference sequence). The germline ends are 25 bases apart after V is trimmed by 7 bases and J by 4 bases. As concerns this clonotype: The clone's antigen remains unknown. There are no base qualities to consult, and no much larger clone falls within one base.

This sequence originates from a human donor in good health (CMV status not recorded). Some clones in this sample may be carry-over from other donors' samples. The sequenced sample was CD8+ T cells from cultured PBMCs, obtained from culture after CMV antigen stimulation. The sequence joins TRBV6-6 to TRBJ1-1; the D gene is perhaps TRBD1, on 5 matching bases. The encoded CDR3 is CASTPLGVDEGATEAFF. The nucleotide sequence is TGTGCCAGCACCCCACTGGGGGTCGATGAAGGTGCCACTGAAGCTTTCTTT.